Sequencing of this T cell receptor (beta chain) was carried out in a study of T-cell memory formation after mild COVID-19. General study points: Some clones that responded turned up in pre-infection memory, which suggests that cross-reactive memory joined in.

MiXCR, run by TCRdb on the 5' RACE reads, gives a single entry per CDR3 protein. The sample comprises 200,000 or so distinct CDR3 sequences, more than 8% of which are singletons, and about 3.8% rests with the top ten. This CDR3 spans 15 amino acids. Germline CDR1 and CDR2: SGHRS and YFSETQ. Trimming took off 0 bases at V and 2 bases at J, with 10 bases between the two ends. This clonotype was observed a handful of times. Its antigen is currently unknown. The chain employs TRBV5-1 and TRBJ2-3; D tentatively reads TRBD1 or TRBD2 (5 bases each). The source of this sequence is a man aged 18 to 30 who had mild COVID-19 (a few samples of this study predate the infection). Cell type and time point are not known. Input material: PBMCs or a T cell subset sorted from them (not recorded which). The CDR3 is CASSLGGVHTDTQYF. The CDR3 DNA is TGCGCCAGCAGCTTGGGAGGGGTTCACACAGATACGCAGTATTTT.